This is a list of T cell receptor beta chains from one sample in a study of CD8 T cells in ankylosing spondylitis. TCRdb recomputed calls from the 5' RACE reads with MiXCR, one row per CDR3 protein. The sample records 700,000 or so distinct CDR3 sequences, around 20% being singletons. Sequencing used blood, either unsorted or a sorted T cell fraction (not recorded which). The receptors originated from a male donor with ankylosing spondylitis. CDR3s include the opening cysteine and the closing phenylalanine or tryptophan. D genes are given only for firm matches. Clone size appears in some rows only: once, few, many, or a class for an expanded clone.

CDR3nt: TGTGCCAGCAAGGGGACTAGCGTGGTTGGTGAGCAGTTCTTC
CDR3aa: CASKGTSVVGEQFF
abundance: few
v_gene: TRBV6-1
j_gene: TRBJ2-1
d_gene: TRBD2

CDR3nt: TGTGCCACCGGGAGGAGCACAGATACGCAGTATTTT
CDR3aa: CATGRSTDTQYF
abundance: NA
v_gene: TRBV24-1
j_gene: TRBJ2-3
d_gene: NA

CDR3nt: TGCAGTGCTAGAGGCCGGGAAAGACTAGCGGACACCGGGGAGCTGTTTTTT
CDR3aa: CSARGRERLADTGELFF
abundance: few
v_gene: TRBV20-1
j_gene: TRBJ2-2
d_gene: TRBD2

CDR3nt: TGCGCCAGCAGCCAAGTGTCGGGGGGGAGCAATCAGCCCCAGCATTTT
CDR3aa: CASSQVSGGSNQPQHF
abundance: many
v_gene: TRBV4-1
j_gene: TRBJ1-5
d_gene: NA

CDR3nt: TGTGCCCCCACGGAGGACCTCACCTACGAGCAGTACTTC
CDR3aa: CAPTEDLTYEQYF
abundance: NA
v_gene: TRBV6-2/TRBV6-3
j_gene: TRBJ2-7
d_gene: NA

CDR3nt: TGTGCCAGCAGGGGGGGATTCGAGACGCAGCCCCAGCATTTT
CDR3aa: CASRGGFETQPQHF
abundance: NA
v_gene: TRBV6-1
j_gene: TRBJ1-5
d_gene: NA

CDR3nt: TGTGCCAGCAGTTCGAGACAGTCCACAGATACGCAGTATTTT
CDR3aa: CASSSRQSTDTQYF
abundance: few
v_gene: TRBV12-3/TRBV12-4
j_gene: TRBJ2-3
d_gene: NA

CDR3nt: TGTGCCAGCAGCCAAGGACCCGGGACAGGGGAAACTGAAGCTTTCTTT
CDR3aa: CASSQGPGTGETEAFF
abundance: NA
v_gene: TRBV12-3/TRBV12-4
j_gene: TRBJ1-1
d_gene: TRBD1

CDR3nt: TGTGCCAGCAGCTTAGCCTATGGGGGCAGGGGCTCCTACGAGCAGTACTTC
CDR3aa: CASSLAYGGRGSYEQYF
abundance: few
v_gene: TRBV7-2
j_gene: TRBJ2-7
d_gene: NA

CDR3nt: TGTGCCAGCAGCCCCGCCGGGAGTACTGAGCAGTTCTTC
CDR3aa: CASSPAGSTEQFF
abundance: NA
v_gene: TRBV5-6
j_gene: TRBJ2-1
d_gene: NA

CDR3nt: TGCGCCAGCAGCCGCAAGGACGCGAACACCGGGGAGCTGTTTTTT
CDR3aa: CASSRKDANTGELFF
abundance: NA
v_gene: TRBV5-1
j_gene: TRBJ2-2
d_gene: NA

CDR3nt: TGTGCCAGCAGTCCAGGACAGAAAAACCAAGAGACCCAGTACTTC
CDR3aa: CASSPGQKNQETQYF
abundance: once
v_gene: TRBV7-3
j_gene: TRBJ2-5
d_gene: NA

CDR3nt: TGTGCCAGCAGCTTATCAGCGGGGAGGGCAGGGGGTTGGGACACTGAAGCTTTCTTT
CDR3aa: CASSLSAGRAGGWDTEAFF
abundance: NA
v_gene: TRBV11-1
j_gene: TRBJ1-1
d_gene: TRBD1

CDR3nt: TGTGCCAGCAGTTTAGCCCCCGGATGGGGGACTAACACTGAAGCTTTCTTT
CDR3aa: CASSLAPGWGTNTEAFF
abundance: NA
v_gene: TRBV12-3/TRBV12-4
j_gene: TRBJ1-1
d_gene: NA

CDR3nt: TGCGCCAGCAGCTTGGCCGCCAGATCTGGGGCCAACGTCCTGACTTTC
CDR3aa: CASSLAARSGANVLTF
abundance: few
v_gene: TRBV5-1
j_gene: TRBJ2-6
d_gene: NA

CDR3nt: TGCAGTGCTAGGACAAAGGCCTGGGCAGATACGCAGTATTTT
CDR3aa: CSARTKAWADTQYF
abundance: once
v_gene: TRBV20-1
j_gene: TRBJ2-3
d_gene: NA

CDR3nt: TGTGCCAGCAGCTTAGATGCGGGGGGCTCATACAATGAGCAGTTCTTC
CDR3aa: CASSLDAGGSYNEQFF
abundance: NA
v_gene: TRBV11-2
j_gene: TRBJ2-1
d_gene: TRBD2

CDR3nt: TGCGCCAGCAGCTTGTACTCCGAAGGGACCGGGGAGCTGTTTTTT
CDR3aa: CASSLYSEGTGELFF
abundance: many
v_gene: TRBV5-1
j_gene: TRBJ2-2
d_gene: NA

CDR3nt: TGTGCCAGCACTGGGGAGTGGGGCATTAATCAGCCCCAGCATTTT
CDR3aa: CASTGEWGINQPQHF
abundance: few
v_gene: TRBV2
j_gene: TRBJ1-5
d_gene: NA

CDR3nt: TGCAGTGCTAGAGACACTCCAGGGACCGTCAACTATGGCTACACCTTC
CDR3aa: CSARDTPGTVNYGYTF
abundance: NA
v_gene: TRBV20-1
j_gene: TRBJ1-2
d_gene: NA